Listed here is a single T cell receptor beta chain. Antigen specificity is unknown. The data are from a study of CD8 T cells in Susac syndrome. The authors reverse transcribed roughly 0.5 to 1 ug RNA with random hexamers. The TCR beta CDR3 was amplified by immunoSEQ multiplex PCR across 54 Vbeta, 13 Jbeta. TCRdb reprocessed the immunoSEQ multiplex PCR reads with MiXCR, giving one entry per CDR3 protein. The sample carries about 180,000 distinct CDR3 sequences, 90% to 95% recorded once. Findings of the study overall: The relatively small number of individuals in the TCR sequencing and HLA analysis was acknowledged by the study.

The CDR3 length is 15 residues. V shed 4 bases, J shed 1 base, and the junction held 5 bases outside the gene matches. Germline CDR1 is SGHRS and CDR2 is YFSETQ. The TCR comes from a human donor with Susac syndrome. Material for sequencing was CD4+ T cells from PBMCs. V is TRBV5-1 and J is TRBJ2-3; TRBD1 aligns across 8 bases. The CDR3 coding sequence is TGCGCCAGCAGCACAGGGGGGTTCGGCACAGATACGCAGTATTTT. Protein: CASSTGGFGTDTQYF. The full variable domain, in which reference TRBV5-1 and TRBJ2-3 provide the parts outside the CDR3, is KAGVTQTPRYLIKTRGQQVTLSCSPISGHRSVSWYQQTPGQGLQFLFEYFSETQRNKGNFPGRFSGRQFSNSRSEMNVSTLELGDSALYLCASSTGGFGTDTQYFGPGTRLTVL.